This passage covers 17 T cell receptor beta chains from one sample sequenced in a study of shared clonotypes between healthy human individuals. The method was immunoSEQ multiplex PCR; TCRdb's version includes in-frame clones alone and lacks a portion of them. In the table there are about 710,000 clones, less than 80% of which are singletons. Sequences were obtained from memory CD4+ T cells sorted from blood. Sample subset: CD45RA-negative fraction. The receptors originated from a woman aged 30 to 39 in good health.

The chain combines TRBV2 with TRBJ1-2, with D possibly matching TRBD1 (6 bases). Germline CDR1 reads SNHLY; CDR2 reads FYNNEI. The V end was cut by 3 bases, the J end by 6 bases, with 11 bases between. The CDR3 loop spans 13 amino acids. CDR3 sequence (DNA): TGTGCCAGCAGTGATGACAGGACAGATGGCTACACCTTC. This encodes CASSDDRTDGYTF.

V gene TRBV7-9 combines with J gene TRBJ1-2; no definite D call. V was cut by 5 bases and J by 12 bases, with 16 bases left in between. This CDR3 has 12 amino acids. CDR1 and CDR2 (germline): SEHNR, FQNEAQ (reference sequence). The CDR3 loop is CASSEDRPLHTF. DNA of the CDR3: TGTGCCAGCAGCGAAGACCGACCACTTCACACCTTC. Looking up the rest from reference TRBV7-9 and TRBJ1-2 gives the full variable domain: DTGVSQNPRHKITKRGQNVTFRCDPISEHNRLYWYRQTLGQGPEFLTYFQNEAQLEKSRLLSDRFSAERPKGSFSTLEIQRTEQGDSAMYLCASSEDRPLHTFGSGTRLTVV.

As to this clone: Other DNA sequences of this sample code for an identical CDR3. The chain employs TRBV18 and TRBJ1-4, with D unclear. Germline CDR1 reads KGHSH; CDR2 reads LQKENI. The V and J ends lost 4 bases and 7 bases respectively, with 7 bases between them. The CDR3 loop spans 12 amino acids. DNA of the CDR3: TGTGCCAGCTCACGCGACACTGAAAAACTGTTTTTT. Translation: CASSRDTEKLFF.

The rearrangement links TRBV7-9 to TRBJ1-3; D is unresolved. This CDR3 is 16 amino acids long. Trimming removed 5 bases from V and 0 bases from J, with 14 bases in between. From germline, CDR1 is SEHNR and CDR2 FQNEAQ (reference sequence). CDR3 sequence: CASSPTSLRSGNTIYF. The CDR3 DNA is TGTGCCAGCAGCCCTACCTCCCTGCGCTCTGGAAACACCATATATTTT.

The V call is TRBV6-5, the J call TRBJ1-5; weak D call: TRBD1 (5 bases). CDR1 is MNHEY and CDR2 is SVGAGI in the germline V gene. Trimming removed 3 bases at V and 4 bases at J, with 7 bases between. The CDR3 sequence is 13 residues long. The CDR3 coding sequence is TGTGCCAGCAGTTATGACAGTAATCAGCCCCAGCATTTT. Its protein product is CASSYDSNQPQHF.

This clone occurred once. CDR3 amino acids: CASSIGRTSNYGYTF. The CDR3 DNA reads as TGTGCCAGTAGTATCGGACGAACTTCTAACTATGGCTACACCTTC. This chain connects TRBV19 to TRBJ1-2; D is unresolved. V was shortened by 3 bases and J by 0 bases, with 11 bases between the two germline ends. Germline CDR1 reads LNHDA; CDR2 reads SQIVND (reference sequence). The CDR3 has 15 residues.

The V gene is TRBV19, the J gene TRBJ2-7; D perhaps matches TRBD1 (5 bases). In germline, CDR1 is LNHDA, CDR2 SQIVND (reference sequence). The V end was cut by 2 bases, the J end by 3 bases, with 11 bases between. The CDR3 has 14 amino acids. The DNA of the CDR3 is TGTGCCAGTAGTATACAGGGCACCGGCTACGAGCAGTACTTC. Translated, it gives CASSIQGTGYEQYF.

This chain uses TRBV7-8 with TRBJ1-1; no clear D gene. V was clipped by 2 bases and J by 5 bases, with 12 bases between them. The CDR3 is made up of 14 amino acids. Looked up from germline, CDR1 is SGHVS and CDR2 is FQNEAQ. DNA for the CDR3: TGTGCCAGCAGCTTACTTCGAACTCTAACTGAAGCTTTCTTT. The encoded protein is CASSLLRTLTEAFF. Drawing the rest from reference TRBV7-8 and TRBJ1-1, the complete variable domain is GAGVSQSPRYKVAKRGQDVALRCDPISGHVSLFWYQQALGQGPEFLTYFQNEAQLDKSGLPSDRFFAERPEGSVSTLKIQRTQQEDSAVYLCASSLLRTLTEAFFGQGTRLTVV.

The count of this clone is one. The J gene is TRBJ2-5, the V gene TRBV19; perhaps TRBD1 as D (5 bases). Trimming cost V 1 base and J 4 bases, with 10 bases left between them. This CDR3 spans 14 amino acids. Germline assignment: CDR1 LNHDA and CDR2 SQIVND (reference sequence). CDR3 sequence reads: CASSIAGRAETQYF. The CDR3 DNA reads TGTGCCAGTAGTATAGCCGGCAGGGCAGAGACCCAGTACTTC. Variable domain in full (rest from reference TRBV19 and TRBJ2-5): DGGITQSPKYLFRKEGQNVTLSCEQNLNHDAMYWYRQDPGQGLRLIYYSQIVNDFQKGDIAEGYSVSREKKESFPLTVTSAQKNPTAFYLCASSIAGRAETQYFGPGTRLLVL.

The genes are TRBV29-1 and TRBJ2-5; the match to TRBD1 covers 9 bases. The end of the DNA fits TRBJ2-7 better, so the J call may be wrong. Per the germline V gene, CDR1 is SQVTM and CDR2 is ANQGSEA. This CDR3 region has 16 residues. The CDR3 loop reads CSVAGTGGTGAYEQYF. CDR3 coding DNA: TGCAGCGTTGCGGGAACAGGGGGCACTGGGGCCTACGAGCAGTACTTC.

The chain employs TRBV4-2 and TRBJ2-5; D may be TRBD2 (5 bases). V lost 0 bases and J lost 5, with 16 bases in between. Per germline, CDR1 LGHNA and CDR2 YNFKEQ. The CDR3 runs to 16 residues. DNA for the CDR3: TGTGCCAGCAGCCAAGATTTGGTGGGAGAGCGGGAGACCCAGTACTTC. As protein: CASSQDLVGERETQYF.

This clone was observed a single time. CDR3 sequence: CASSFTRLAGGSYEQYF. CDR3 nucleotide sequence: TGCGCCAGCAGCTTCACTCGCCTAGCGGGAGGTTCCTACGAGCAGTACTTC. The V call is TRBV5-1, the J call TRBJ2-7, with 11 bases lining up with TRBD2. Per germline, CDR1 SGHRS and CDR2 YFSETQ. CDR3 length: 17 residues. J was trimmed by 1 base and V by 2 bases; bases with no gene match: 8.

V gene TRBV11-2 combines with J gene TRBJ1-4; D gene unclear. V shed 1 base and J shed 0 bases, with 6 bases lying between them. Germline CDR1 is SGHAT and CDR2 is FQNNGV. The CDR3 sequence is 15 residues long. The CDR3 DNA reads TGTGCCAGCAGCTTAGTAGGTGCAACTAATGAAAAACTGTTTTTT. This sequence encodes CASSLVGATNEKLFF.

Details on this clone: A junction boundary mismatches the germline segment, possibly from a read error. This chain connects TRBV5-8 to TRBJ2-2; D call uncertain. Germline lookup yields CDR1 SGHTS and CDR2 YDEGEE. The CDR3 consists of 15 residues. CDR3 DNA sequence: TGTGCCAGCAGTTTGGACGACCGGAACACCGGGGAGCTGTTTTTT. This translates into CASSLDDRNTGELFF.

DNA of the CDR3: TGTGCCAGCTCACCAGAAGGCTTTACAGATACGCAGTATTTT. Translating gives CASSPEGFTDTQYF. This chain connects TRBV18 to TRBJ2-3; no definite D call. The CDR3 contains 14 residues. Germline V gene lookup returns CDR1 KGHSH and CDR2 LQKENI. V gave up 2 bases and J gave up 3 bases, with 9 bases separating them.

The V gene is TRBV7-8, the J gene TRBJ2-3; perhaps TRBD1 as D (5 bases). V shed 1 base and J shed 2 bases, with 19 bases lying between them. Germline CDR1 is SGHVS and CDR2 is FQNEAQ. The CDR3 is made up of 18 amino acids. The CDR3 sequence is CASSLDPRTQVYTDTQYF. CDR3 DNA sequence: TGTGCCAGCAGCTTAGATCCTAGAACACAGGTCTACACAGATACGCAGTATTTT.

The chain is built from TRBV19 and TRBJ1-5; the D gene is possibly TRBD1 (5 bases). V was clipped by 1 base and J by 5 bases, with 15 bases between them. The CDR3 is 16 residues long. Germline values: CDR1 LNHDA, CDR2 SQIVND (reference sequence). The chain's CDR3 is CASSIGPGRRYQPQHF. The CDR3 nucleotides read TGTGCCAGTAGTATAGGTCCAGGGCGTCGATATCAGCCCCAGCATTTT.